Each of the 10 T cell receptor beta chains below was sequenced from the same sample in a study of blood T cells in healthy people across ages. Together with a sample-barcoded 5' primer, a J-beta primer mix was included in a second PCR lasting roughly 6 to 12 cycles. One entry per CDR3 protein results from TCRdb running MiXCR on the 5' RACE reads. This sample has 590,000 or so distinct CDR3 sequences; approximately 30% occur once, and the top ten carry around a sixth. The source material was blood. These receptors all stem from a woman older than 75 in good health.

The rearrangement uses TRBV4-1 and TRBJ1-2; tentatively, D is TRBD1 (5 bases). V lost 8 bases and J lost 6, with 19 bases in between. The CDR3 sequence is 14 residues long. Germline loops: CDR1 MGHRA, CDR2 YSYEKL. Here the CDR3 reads CASGRTQQADGYTF. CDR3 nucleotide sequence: TGCGCCAGCGGACGCACACAACAGGCGGATGGCTACACCTTC.

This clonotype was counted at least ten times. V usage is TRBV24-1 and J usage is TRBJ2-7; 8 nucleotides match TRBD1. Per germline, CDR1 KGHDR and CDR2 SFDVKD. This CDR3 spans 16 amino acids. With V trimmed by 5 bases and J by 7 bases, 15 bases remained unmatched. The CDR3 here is CATSGRHDRGSHEQYF. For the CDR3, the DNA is TGTGCCACCAGTGGCAGACATGACAGGGGCTCCCATGAGCAGTACTTC.

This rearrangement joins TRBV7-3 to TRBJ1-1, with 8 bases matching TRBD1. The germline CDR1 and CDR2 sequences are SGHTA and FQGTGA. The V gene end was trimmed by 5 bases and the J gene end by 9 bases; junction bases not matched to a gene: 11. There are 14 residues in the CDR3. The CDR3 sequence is CASSLGQGQEKAFF. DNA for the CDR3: TGTGCCAGCAGCCTAGGACAGGGTCAAGAGAAAGCTTTCTTT.

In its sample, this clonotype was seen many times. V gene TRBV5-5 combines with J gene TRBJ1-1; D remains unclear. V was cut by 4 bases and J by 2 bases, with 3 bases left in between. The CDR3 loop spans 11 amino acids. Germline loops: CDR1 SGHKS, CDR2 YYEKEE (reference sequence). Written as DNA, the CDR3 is TGTGCCAGCAGCGTAAACACTGAAGCTTTCTTT. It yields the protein CASSVNTEAFF.

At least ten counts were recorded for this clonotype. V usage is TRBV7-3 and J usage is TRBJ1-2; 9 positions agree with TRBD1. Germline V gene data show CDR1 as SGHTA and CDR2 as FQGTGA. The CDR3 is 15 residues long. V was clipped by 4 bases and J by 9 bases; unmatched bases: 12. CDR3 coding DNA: TGTGCCAGCAGCTCCTCAACAGGGGGCGCGAGGAGCTACACCTTC. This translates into CASSSSTGGARSYTF.

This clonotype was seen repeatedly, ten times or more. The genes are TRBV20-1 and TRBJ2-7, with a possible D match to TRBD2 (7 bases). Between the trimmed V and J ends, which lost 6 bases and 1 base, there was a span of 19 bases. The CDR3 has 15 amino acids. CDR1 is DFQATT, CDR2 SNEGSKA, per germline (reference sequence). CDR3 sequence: CSARPTGGASYEQYF. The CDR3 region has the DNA TGCAGTGCCAGACCCACTGGGGGGGCATCCTACGAGCAGTACTTC.

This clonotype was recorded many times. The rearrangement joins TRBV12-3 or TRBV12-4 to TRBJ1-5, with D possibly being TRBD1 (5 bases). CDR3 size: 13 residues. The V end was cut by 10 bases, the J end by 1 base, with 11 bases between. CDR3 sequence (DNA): TGTGCCACCGCAGGGCAAAGCAATCAGCCCCAGCATTTT. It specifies CATAGQSNQPQHF.

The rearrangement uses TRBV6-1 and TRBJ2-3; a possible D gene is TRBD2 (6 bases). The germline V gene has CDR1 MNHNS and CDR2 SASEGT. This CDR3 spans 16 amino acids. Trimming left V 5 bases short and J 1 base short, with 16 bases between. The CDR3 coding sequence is TGTGCCAGCAGTAAGGGCCTCGGGGGAGGCACAGATACGCAGTATTTT. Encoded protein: CASSKGLGGGTDTQYF.

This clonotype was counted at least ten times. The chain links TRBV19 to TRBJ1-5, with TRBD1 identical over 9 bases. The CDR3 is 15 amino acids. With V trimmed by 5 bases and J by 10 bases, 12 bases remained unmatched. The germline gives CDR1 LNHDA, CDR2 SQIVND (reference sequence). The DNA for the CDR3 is TGTGCCAGTAGTTTACCCGGGACAGGGATAGTACCCCAGCATTTT. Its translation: CASSLPGTGIVPQHF.

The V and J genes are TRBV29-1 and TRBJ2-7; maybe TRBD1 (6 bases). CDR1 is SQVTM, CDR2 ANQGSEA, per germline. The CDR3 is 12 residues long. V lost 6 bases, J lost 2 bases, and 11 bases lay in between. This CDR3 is CSVTQGAYEQYF. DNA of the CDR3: TGCAGCGTGACACAGGGCGCCTACGAGCAGTACTTC.